The clone carrying this T cell receptor beta chain was picked up many times. Its specificity is not known. This entry is derived from a study of molecular identifiers for immune sequencing clone quantification. Points from the study as a whole: Even with 990,000 or so naive cells present, spiked Jurkat TCR RNA from one cell was reportedly detectable. Clonotypes topping 20 RNA copies carried over 99% of effector molecules but under 1% of naive ones. Highly expanded clone sizes could be underestimated through barcode sharing by identical TCR molecules.

Germline values: CDR1 SQVTM, CDR2 ANQGSEA. The length of the CDR3 is 17 residues. Trimming removed 0 bases at V and 1 base at J, with 15 bases between. Naive CD8 T cells were sorted as CD8+CD4-CCR7+CD45RA+. TCRdb used MiXCR to reprocess the PCR reads, holding one entry per CDR3 protein. The table lists over 550,000 distinct CDR3 sequences, about 25% of them singletons. The TCR sequence derives from a human donor in good health. Some libraries in this study had Jurkat cell RNA spiked in. The material sequenced was naive CD8+ T cells from blood, with Jurkat cell RNA spiked in. As to subset: FACS-sorted CD8+CD4-CCR7+CD45RA+ naive T cells. This chain joins TRBV29-1 and TRBJ2-2; perhaps TRBD2 as D (5 bases). In DNA, the CDR3 is TGCAGCGTTGAAGATCCGAGTCTAGCACTGAACACCGGGGAGCTGTTTTTT. This gives the protein CSVEDPSLALNTGELFF.